The clone carrying this TCR beta chain has more than one count but fewer than ten. Its antigen is still unknown. The data originate from a study of T cells in Graves' hyperthyroidism and ophthalmopathy. The study's findings and limits: Researchers found most expanded thyroid clonotypes above 0.001 in blood as well.

Germline V gives CDR1 KGHDR, CDR2 SFDVKD. CDR3 length equals 17 residues. The V end lost 2 bases, the J end lost 2 bases, and 14 bases lay between the germline ends. Template material for amplifying TCR beta CDR3 regions consisted of RNA transcripts. A set of HTBI primers served as the primers for a first-round RT-PCR of the TCR CDR3. TCRdb reprocessed the multiplex PCR reads with MiXCR, giving one entry per CDR3 protein. Among nearly 750,000 distinct CDR3 sequences, just over 35% were seen once, and the ten largest hold approximately 31%. Based on clinical symptoms, serum thyroxine and TRAb, thyroid ultrasound and orbital computed tomography, diagnoses were reached. The PBMCs studied were ones that came from around 10 ml fresh peripheral blood.

Sequenced sample: blood. The rearrangement joins TRBV24-1 to TRBJ2-2; D gene unclear. The sequence derives from a woman in her forties with Graves' hyperthyroidism. CDR3 sequence: CATSDSDVAINTGELFF. CDR3 DNA sequence: TGTGCCACCAGTGATTCTGACGTCGCAATAAACACCGGGGAGCTGTTTTTT.